What follows are 27 T cell receptor beta chains derived from one specimen sequenced in a study of CD8+CD57+ T cells in acquired aplastic anemia (dated by TCRdb to 2017 to 2018). The listed sequencing device is Illumina HiSeq 2000. TCR beta VDJ combination and CDR3 sequence profiling used genomic DNA as the template. The raw public data were reprocessed by TCRdb itself: fastp quality trimming at Q25, MiXCR clonotype calling, in-frame beta chains only. Entries that share a CDR3 protein sequence are merged under the most common genes and DNA. The sample table holds under 200,000 distinct CDR3 sequences, of which over 70% were seen once. Together, the top ten hold 40% to 55% of the sample. Expansion of CD8+CD57+ cells had been shown by flow cytometry in the patients chosen for sequencing. What was sequenced was sorted CD4+, CD8+, or CD8+CD57+ T cells (not recorded which) from PBMCs. These receptors were collected from a human donor with aplastic anemia.

The sample holds a few counts of this clonotype. The genes are TRBV28 and TRBJ2-3; TRBD2 aligns across 8 bases. Trimming cost V 10 bases and J 0 bases; bases outside gene matches: 12. The CDR3 totals 16 residues. Germline CDR1 reads MDHEN; CDR2 reads SYDVKM. As DNA, the CDR3 is TGTGCCAACAGCCAGCCTAGCGGGCCTAGCACAGATACGCAGTATTTT. It specifies CANSQPSGPSTDTQYF.

CDR3 sequence (DNA): TGTGCCAGCAGCCCGTCGGGTGCCGATCAGCCCCAGCATTTT. Amino acids: CASSPSGADQPQHF. The genes are TRBV7-8 and TRBJ1-5, with D hard to call. Germline-derived CDR1 and CDR2 are SGHVS and FQNEAQ. CDR3 length: 14 residues. Trimming pared 5 bases from V and 5 bases from J, leaving 13 bases between.

In this sample, this clonotype turned up once. J is TRBJ2-7 and V is TRBV5-1; TRBD1 matches 7 bases. The J segment lost 3 bases and the V segment lost 1 base, leaving 7 bases of the junction unmatched. The germline V gene encodes CDR1 SGHRS and CDR2 YFSETQ. This CDR3 has 15 amino acids. The CDR3, as DNA: TGCGCCAGCAGCTTGAAAGGGACAGCCGACTACGAGCAGTACTTC. Its translation: CASSLKGTADYEQYF.

The gene calls are TRBV15 and TRBJ2-1; 9 bases are a match to TRBD1. Trimming cost V 6 bases and J 5 bases; bases outside gene matches: 11. The CDR3 is made up of 16 amino acids. Germline-derived CDR1 and CDR2 are LNHNV and YYDKDF (reference sequence). DNA of the CDR3: TGTGCCACCAGAACGGACCGGGACAGGGTCCACAATGAGCAGTTCTTC. This encodes CATRTDRDRVHNEQFF.

Points on this clonotype: The junction departs from germline at one end; a sequencing error may be responsible. The chain carries TRBV7-2 and TRBJ2-7; TRBD1 aligns across 8 bases. The CDR3 has 14 residues. CDR1 SGHTA and CDR2 FQGNSA come from the germline V gene. This chain's CDR3 is CANSSQGAFGEQYF. In DNA, the CDR3 is TGTGCCAACAGCTCCCAGGGGGCGTTTGGGGAGCAGTACTTC.

This chain joins TRBV9 and TRBJ2-3; TRBD2 aligns across 11 bases. The trim removed 4 bases at V and 4 bases at J, leaving 8 bases unmatched. The CDR3 contains 16 residues. Germline CDR1 reads SGDLS; CDR2 reads YYNGEE. The CDR3 DNA is TGTGCCAGCAGCCTTACTAGCGGGGGTCACTCAGATACGCAGTATTTT. This encodes CASSLTSGGHSDTQYF. The full variable domain, in which reference TRBV9 and TRBJ2-3 provide the parts outside the CDR3, is DSGVTQTPKHLITATGQRVTLRCSPRSGDLSVYWYQQSLDQGLQFLIQYYNGEERAKGNILERFSAQQFPDLHSELNLSSLELGDSALYFCASSLTSGGHSDTQYFGPGTRLTVL.

The chain combines TRBV24-1 with TRBJ2-1; D is uncertain. Trimming pared 6 bases from V and 7 bases from J, leaving 9 bases between. The CDR3 totals 12 residues. CDR1 and CDR2 (germline): KGHDR, SFDVKD. This chain's CDR3 is CATSKVGNEQFF. The CDR3, as DNA: TGTGCCACCAGTAAGGTAGGGAATGAGCAGTTCTTC.

This chain uses TRBV29-1 with TRBJ1-1; TRBD1 aligns across 7 bases. V shed 5 bases and J 5 bases; nucleotides not matched to a gene: 5. CDR1 and CDR2 (germline): SQVTM, ANQGSEA. The CDR3 runs 12 residues. CDR3 nucleotides: TGCAGCGTTCAGGGGGGCAGGACTGAAGCTTTCTTT. Translation: CSVQGGRTEAFF.

This clonotype was observed a single time. This chain connects TRBV29-1 to TRBJ2-1, with 10 nucleotides matching TRBD2. CDR3 size: 15 residues. Germline-derived CDR1 and CDR2 are SQVTM and ANQGSEA. Trimming removed 6 bases from V and 0 bases from J; junction bases left unmatched: 5. Here the CDR3 DNA reads TGCAGCGTAGTACTAGCGGGGAGCTCCTACAATGAGCAGTTCTTC. Translation: CSVVLAGSSYNEQFF.

The chain couples TRBV11-2 to TRBJ2-7; possibly TRBD2 for D (6 bases). With 0 bases removed from V and 2 bases from J, the gap between germline ends came to 11 bases. This CDR3 comprises 15 residues. The germline V gene has CDR1 SGHAT and CDR2 FQNNGV. Here the CDR3 reads CASSLEGGTAYEQYF. The CDR3 DNA sequence: TGTGCCAGCAGCTTAGAGGGCGGGACCGCCTACGAGCAGTACTTC.

This CDR3 reads CASSEGGSIYGYTF. CDR3 nucleotides: TGTGCCAGCAGTGAAGGGGGGAGTATCTATGGCTACACCTTC. The J gene is TRBJ1-2, the V gene TRBV2, with D possibly matching TRBD1 (5 bases). This CDR3 spans 14 amino acids. Per germline, CDR1 SNHLY and CDR2 FYNNEI. V dropped 1 base and J dropped 4 bases, with 10 bases sitting between them. Supplemented by reference TRBV2 and TRBJ1-2, the full variable domain reads EPEVTQTPSHQVTQMGQEVILRCVPISNHLYFYWYRQILGQKVEFLVSFYNNEISEKSEIFDDQFSVERPDGSNFTLKIRSTKLEDSAMYFCASSEGGSIYGYTFGSGTRLTVV.

V gene TRBV2 combines with J gene TRBJ1-2, with TRBD1 matching over 9 bases. CDR1 and CDR2 (germline): SNHLY, FYNNEI. The CDR3 has 14 residues. The trim removed 7 bases at V and 8 bases at J, leaving 11 bases unmatched. This CDR3 is CASKGLQGAGGYTF. The CDR3 DNA sequence: TGTGCCAGCAAGGGCCTACAGGGGGCTGGGGGCTACACCTTC.

Many counts were recorded for this clonotype. The chain has TRBV10-1 and TRBJ2-3, with a weak D call TRBD2 (6 bases). Germline-derived CDR1 and CDR2 are WNHNN and SYGVQD (reference sequence). The V and J ends lost 2 bases and 9 bases respectively, with 21 bases between them. The CDR3 runs to 16 residues. The CDR3, as DNA: TGCGCCAGCAGTGAGCCCCCCCGCGGGGCGGTCGGCACGCAGTATTTT. This codes for CASSEPPRGAVGTQYF.

DNA of the CDR3: TGTGCCAGCAGCGTAGCAGCGGGGACATCCTACGAGCAGTACTTC. It is translated as CASSVAAGTSYEQYF. The chain uses TRBV9 and TRBJ2-7; a possible D gene is TRBD2 (7 bases). Germline V lookup: CDR1 SGDLS, CDR2 YYNGEE. The CDR3 loop spans 15 amino acids. Trimming shortened V by 0 bases and J by 1 base, and 11 bases separated the two germline ends.

This clonotype occurred once. Just one base apart from a much larger clone, this may be a read error. Because the CDR3 is missing its conserved closing phenylalanine or tryptophan, this is likely a read error. V gene TRBV30 combines with J gene TRBJ2-3; D is unclear. The length of the CDR3 is 11 residues. V dropped 5 bases and J dropped 2 bases, with 5 bases sitting between them. The germline CDR1 and CDR2 sequences are GTSNPN and SVGIG (reference sequence). The CDR3 sequence: CAWGPTDTQYL. The CDR3, as DNA: TGTGCCTGGGGGCCCACAGATACGCAGTATCTT.

This clonotype has ten or more counts. The V call is TRBV6-4, the J call TRBJ1-3; D may be TRBD1 (6 bases). The CDR3 covers 16 residues. Germline values: CDR1 MRHNA, CDR2 SNTAGT. With 3 bases removed from V and 0 bases from J, the gap between germline ends came to 12 bases. CDR3 nucleotide sequence: TGTGCCAGCAGTGAAGGGGGAATGGACTCTGGAAACACCATATATTTT. Its translation: CASSEGGMDSGNTIYF.

The J gene is TRBJ2-1, the V gene TRBV7-3; D possibly corresponds to TRBD2 (6 bases). The CDR3 has 15 amino acids. V was cut by 0 bases and J by 4 bases, with 10 bases left in between. CDR1 SGHTA and CDR2 FQGTGA come from the germline V gene. The CDR3: CASSLTGGKYNEQFF. The CDR3 DNA reads TGTGCCAGCAGCTTAACTGGGGGGAAATACAATGAGCAGTTCTTC.

The chain is built from TRBV24-1 and TRBJ2-3; 7 nucleotides line up with TRBD2. The V segment lost 6 bases and the J segment 6 bases; nucleotides outside the gene matches: 8. The CDR3 loop spans 14 amino acids. Germline V lookup: CDR1 KGHDR, CDR2 SFDVKD. This CDR3 is CATSLPGGLDTQYF. DNA for the CDR3: TGTGCCACCAGTTTGCCGGGAGGCCTTGATACGCAGTATTTT.

The chain has TRBV12-3 or TRBV12-4 and TRBJ2-7, with 9 bases aligning to TRBD2. This CDR3 is 16 amino acids long. Trimming removed 0 bases from V and 5 bases from J; junction bases left unmatched: 8. The CDR3 sequence is CASSLAQASGMNEQYF. In DNA, the CDR3 is TGTGCCAGCAGTTTAGCGCAGGCTAGCGGGATGAACGAGCAGTACTTC.

The chain has TRBV19 and TRBJ1-5; 7 nucleotides align to TRBD1. The germline V gene encodes CDR1 LNHDA and CDR2 SQIVND (reference sequence). This CDR3 is 15 amino acids long. Germline trimming cut 8 bases from V and 1 base from J; bases unmatched to any gene: 8. This chain's CDR3 is CASSTGTASNQPQHF. CDR3 sequence (DNA): TGTGCCAGTTCCACTGGGACAGCGAGCAATCAGCCCCAGCATTTT. The full variable domain, its missing parts supplied by reference TRBV19 and TRBJ1-5, is DGGITQSPKYLFRKEGQNVTLSCEQNLNHDAMYWYRQDPGQGLRLIYYSQIVNDFQKGDIAEGYSVSREKKESFPLTVTSAQKNPTAFYLCASSTGTASNQPQHFGDGTRLSIL.

This clonotype occurred a few times. This chain connects TRBV27 to TRBJ1-3, with D perhaps TRBD1 (6 bases). Germline assignment: CDR1 MNHEY and CDR2 SMNVEV (reference sequence). CDR3 length: 15 amino acids. V was cut by 5 bases and J by 2 bases, with 13 bases left in between. The CDR3 protein is CASSQNRETGNTIYF. CDR3 nucleotides: TGTGCCAGCAGTCAAAACAGGGAAACTGGAAACACCATATATTTT.

This clonotype appeared a single time. This chain links TRBV19 with TRBJ1-2; tentatively, D is TRBD1 (5 bases). The ends were cut back, 8 bases at V and 13 bases at J, with 20 bases in the middle. Looked up from germline, CDR1 is LNHDA and CDR2 is SQIVND (reference sequence). The CDR3 has 12 residues. The CDR3: CASAAREVRITF. CDR3 nucleotide sequence: TGTGCCAGTGCGGCCAGGGAGGTCAGGATCACCTTC.

J is TRBJ1-1 and V is TRBV20-1; D is uncertain. This CDR3 region has 9 residues. Germline V gene sequence: CDR1 DFQATT, CDR2 SNEGSKA (reference sequence). The CDR3 is CRGPGLGFF. The CDR3 DNA is TGCAGGGGCCCTGGGTTGGGTTTCTTT.

V and J are TRBV7-3 and TRBJ2-5; 8 nucleotides line up with TRBD2. The CDR3 consists of 14 residues. Looked up from germline, CDR1 is SGHTA and CDR2 is FQGTGA. V lost 4 bases and J lost 5; bases outside the gene matches: 6. The CDR3 sequence is CASSSRGGSETQYF. The CDR3 DNA reads as TGTGCCAGCAGCTCCCGGGGGGGGTCGGAGACCCAGTACTTC.

This chain links TRBV19 with TRBJ2-5, with 8 bases identical to TRBD2. CDR3 length: 15 residues. The V and J ends lost 2 bases and 5 bases, in that order; junction bases with no gene match: 7. Germline V gives CDR1 LNHDA, CDR2 SQIVND (reference sequence). The CDR3 nucleotides read TGTGCCAGTAGTATAATAGCGGGGAGCATCGAGACCCAGTACTTC. Translated, it gives CASSIIAGSIETQYF.

V is TRBV7-3 and J is TRBJ2-6; D remains ambiguous. Germline lookup yields CDR1 SGHTA and CDR2 FQGTGA. The length of the CDR3 is 17 residues. The germline V and J ends were trimmed by 5 bases and 0 bases, with 14 bases remaining between them. The CDR3 DNA sequence: TGTGCCAGCAGCCACAGCCCCCCGAACTCTGGGGCCAACGTCCTGACTTTC. It specifies CASSHSPPNSGANVLTF.

This clonotype was seen only once. The CDR3 DNA follows: TGTGCCAGCAGTGTGGGGCTAGCGGGACCGATAGGCCACGAGCAGTACTTC. Its translation is CASSVGLAGPIGHEQYF. The V call is TRBV2, the J call TRBJ2-7; 9 bases are shared with TRBD2. With V trimmed by 4 bases and J by 5 bases, 15 bases remained unmatched. The CDR3 length is 17 residues. The germline V gene has CDR1 SNHLY and CDR2 FYNNEI. The complete variable domain, with remaining parts taken from reference TRBV2 and TRBJ2-7, reads EPEVTQTPSHQVTQMGQEVILRCVPISNHLYFYWYRQILGQKVEFLVSFYNNEISEKSEIFDDQFSVERPDGSNFTLKIRSTKLEDSAMYFCASSVGLAGPIGHEQYFGPGTRLTVT.